This passage covers 27 T cell receptor beta chains from one sample sequenced in a study of blood T cell repertoires in COVID-19. Measured with immunoSEQ multiplex PCR; TCRdb has only the in-frame clones, and not every one. Altogether under 400,000 clones are present, about 89% being singletons, with the ten largest covering roughly 2%. The specimen sequenced was PBMCs or T cells enriched from blood (not recorded which). These receptors were obtained from a man aged 35 to 55 in a cohort exposed to, infected with or recovered from COVID-19 (not recorded which).

The chain carries TRBV27 and TRBJ1-1, with D perhaps matching TRBD1 (6 bases). Trimming removed 0 bases at V and 3 bases at J, with 11 bases between. CDR3 length equals 15 residues. Germline V gives CDR1 MNHEY, CDR2 SMNVEV (reference sequence). This chain's CDR3 is CASSLSTTGYTEAFF. CDR3 nucleotides: TGTGCCAGCAGTTTATCGACTACAGGGTACACTGAAGCTTTCTTT.

This clone showed up just a few times. This chain joins TRBV3-1 (or the pseudogene TRBV3-2) and TRBJ1-5; D is perhaps TRBD1 (5 bases). V lost 1 base to trimming and J lost 5 bases, with 9 bases between them. The CDR3 is 14 amino acids. Germline-derived CDR1 and CDR2 are LGHDT and YNNKEL (reference sequence). The CDR3 DNA reads as TGTGCCAGCAGCCAAGCAGGGTTAGATCAGCCCCAGCATTTT. Its translation is CASSQAGLDQPQHF.

The chain links TRBV10-1 to TRBJ2-7; TRBD2 matches at 7 bases. The V gene's germline CDR1 is WNHNN and CDR2 SYGVQD (reference sequence). Losses at the gene ends were 3 bases for V and 4 bases for J; bases not matched to a gene: 6. The CDR3 sequence is 14 residues long. The CDR3 reads CASSDGGRGYEQYF. CDR3 in DNA: TGCGCCAGCAGTGATGGCGGGAGAGGGTACGAGCAGTACTTC.

This chain joins TRBV3-1 (or the pseudogene TRBV3-2) and TRBJ1-6; D perhaps matches TRBD1 (5 bases). This CDR3 has 15 residues. CDR1 is LGHDT, CDR2 YNNKEL, per germline (reference sequence). The ends were cut back, 1 base at V and 5 bases at J, with 9 bases in the middle. The CDR3 sequence: CASSQGGTDNSPLHF. For the CDR3, the DNA is TGTGCCAGCAGCCAAGGGGGGACTGATAATTCACCCCTCCACTTT.

The chain joins TRBV7-5 to TRBJ1-1; TRBD1 is the table's D call and was not checked against the DNA. TRBV7-5 is reported as a pseudogene. The CDR3 totals 13 residues. The CDR3 DNA follows: TGTGTCAGAAGCCCCCAGTTAACGCATGAAGCTTTCTTT. It is translated as CVRSPQLTHEAFF.

J is TRBJ1-1 and V is TRBV28; 8 nucleotides match TRBD1. J lost 5 bases, V lost 8 bases, and 10 bases had no gene match. This CDR3 is built from 14 residues. CDR1 and CDR2 from the germline V gene are MDHEN and SYDVKM. This CDR3 reads CASAALYRGTEAFF. DNA for the CDR3: TGTGCCAGCGCGGCACTCTACAGGGGGACTGAAGCTTTCTTT.

This clone appeared a single time. The rearrangement links TRBV15 to TRBJ1-2; D gene uncertain. The ends were cut back, 5 bases at V and 1 base at J, with 11 bases in the middle. Germline CDR1 LNHNV, CDR2 YYDKDF (reference sequence). The CDR3 is 14 amino acids. CDR3 region: CATSRPGINYGYTF. The CDR3 bases are TGTGCCACCAGCCGGCCGGGGATTAACTATGGCTACACCTTC.

The chain joins TRBV30 to TRBJ1-5; D is perhaps TRBD1 (5 bases). Germline-derived CDR1 and CDR2 are GTSNPN and SVGIG (reference sequence). V lost 2 bases to trimming and J lost 4 bases, with 27 bases between them. The CDR3 has 19 residues. CDR3 coding DNA: TGTGCCTGGAGTTCCCCCCGTAGTGGTAGTCGACAGAGGAATCAGCCCCAGCATTTT. Encoded protein: CAWSSPRSGSRQRNQPQHF.

The rearrangement joins TRBV7-3 to TRBJ2-1, with 9 nucleotides matching TRBD2. In germline, CDR1 is SGHTA, CDR2 FQGTGA. CDR3 length: 16 amino acids. The J segment lost 8 bases and the V segment lost 2 bases, leaving 10 bases of the junction unmatched. This chain's CDR3 is CASSLRGAGGPDEQFF. CDR3 DNA: TGTGCCAGCAGCTTACGGGGAGCGGGAGGCCCAGATGAGCAGTTCTTC.

This chain links TRBV18 with TRBJ2-7; TRBD1 matches 8 bases. Germline V lookup: CDR1 KGHSH, CDR2 LQKENI. Losses at the gene ends were 1 base for V and 1 base for J; bases not matched to a gene: 9. The length of the CDR3 is 17 residues. The CDR3 is CASSPRGTGRFSYEQYF. The CDR3 region has the DNA TGTGCCAGCTCACCACGGGGGACAGGCAGATTTTCCTACGAGCAGTACTTC.

The gene calls are TRBV6-2 or TRBV6-3 and TRBJ1-2; 8 nucleotides line up with TRBD1. Germline loops: CDR1 MNHEY, CDR2 SVGEGT. Trimming at V came to 5 bases and at J to 6 bases, leaving 17 bases not matched to a gene. The CDR3 is made up of 17 amino acids. CDR3 DNA sequence: TGTGCCAGCAGTGACTTTACCTCAGGGGGCGCCGGGGATGGCTACACCTTC. Translating gives CASSDFTSGGAGDGYTF.

This clone was found a few times. The chain has TRBV9 and TRBJ2-1; no reliable D call. Deletions cut 0 bases from V and 9 bases from J, with 13 bases between. The CDR3 is 14 residues long. Germline assignment: CDR1 SGDLS and CDR2 YYNGEE. The CDR3 region is CASSVGATGREQFF. The CDR3, as DNA: TGTGCCAGCAGCGTAGGAGCAACTGGTCGTGAGCAGTTCTTC.

The V and J genes are TRBV3-1 (or the pseudogene TRBV3-2) and TRBJ2-7, with D perhaps TRBD2 (6 bases). Germline lookup yields CDR1 LGHDT and CDR2 YNNKEL (reference sequence). Trimming pared 1 base from V and 2 bases from J, leaving 12 bases between. The CDR3 is 15 amino acids. The CDR3 here is CASSQAAGGAYEQYF. CDR3 coding DNA: TGTGCCAGCAGCCAAGCTGCAGGAGGGGCCTACGAGCAGTACTTC.

The table lists this clone with a few counts. V and J are TRBV10-3 and TRBJ1-1; no clear D gene. CDR1 is ENHRY, CDR2 SYGVKD, per germline. V was shortened by 6 bases and J by 3 bases, with 14 bases between the two germline ends. The CDR3 is made up of 14 amino acids. The CDR3 region has the DNA TGTGCCATCAGCACCGGGTTAACGGACACTGAAGCTTTCTTT. As protein: CAISTGLTDTEAFF.

J is TRBJ1-2 and V is TRBV5-1, with TRBD1 matching 10 bases. J lost 8 bases, V lost 0 bases, and 7 bases had no gene match. CDR1 SGHRS and CDR2 YFSETQ come from the germline V gene. The CDR3 consists of 15 residues. CDR3 in DNA: TGCGCCAGCAGCTTGGCCCCGGGACAGGGGTACGGCTACACCTTC. This encodes CASSLAPGQGYGYTF.

The V call is TRBV20-1, the J call TRBJ2-5; tentative D call: TRBD1 (5 bases). Germline V gene data show CDR1 as DFQATT and CDR2 as SNEGSKA (reference sequence). The CDR3 runs 11 residues. The germline V and J ends were trimmed by 7 bases and 6 bases, with 12 bases remaining between them. CDR3 loop: CSGWQGKTQYF. The CDR3 nucleotides read TGCAGTGGTTGGCAGGGTAAGACCCAGTACTTC.

This clone was picked up a small number of times. The rearrangement uses TRBV19 and TRBJ1-6; D gene ambiguous. Trimming pared 4 bases from V and 11 bases from J, leaving 12 bases between. Germline V gene sequence: CDR1 LNHDA, CDR2 SQIVND (reference sequence). The CDR3 has 13 residues. The CDR3 DNA sequence: TGTGCCAGTAGTAACCAGGAAGGAACACCCCTCCACTTT. It is translated as CASSNQEGTPLHF. The variable domain in full, completed from reference TRBV19 and TRBJ1-6, reads DGGITQSPKYLFRKEGQNVTLSCEQNLNHDAMYWYRQDPGQGLRLIYYSQIVNDFQKGDIAEGYSVSREKKESFPLTVTSAQKNPTAFYLCASSNQEGTPLHFGNGTRLTVT.

The chain couples TRBV14 to TRBJ1-1; maybe TRBD1 (5 bases). The germline V gene has CDR1 SGHDN and CDR2 FVKESK. The CDR3 is made up of 15 amino acids. Trimming took off 0 bases at V and 10 bases at J, with 18 bases between the two ends. The CDR3 loop is CASSQDRPARGGAFF. The CDR3, as DNA: TGTGCCAGCAGCCAAGATCGGCCGGCCCGGGGGGGAGCTTTCTTT.

Details on this clone: The junction and the germline gene differ at one end; a read error may be behind it. The chain joins TRBV5-6 to TRBJ2-1; D call uncertain. CDR3 size: 15 residues. Per germline, CDR1 SGHDT and CDR2 YYEEEE. In nucleotides, the CDR3 is TGTGCCAGCAGTTTGGGAACAGTCTCCTACAATGAGCAGTTCTTC. Translated: CASSLGTVSYNEQFF.

The J gene is TRBJ1-3, the V gene TRBV21-1; whether TRBD1, the table's D call, matches the DNA was not checked. TRBV21-1 has pseudogene status. This CDR3 has 17 residues. The CDR3: CASSKNQGLRVGNTIYF. The DNA of the CDR3 is TGTGCCAGCAGCAAAAATCAGGGATTGCGTGTTGGAAACACCATATATTTT.

This chain joins TRBV18 and TRBJ2-1, with D maybe TRBD2 (7 bases). Per germline, CDR1 KGHSH and CDR2 LQKENI. V dropped 3 bases and J dropped 8 bases, with 14 bases sitting between them. The length of the CDR3 is 14 residues. CDR3 DNA: TGTGCCAGCTCACCGACTTTAGGGGGGGATGAGCAGTTCTTC. As protein: CASSPTLGGDEQFF.

The chain has TRBV10-1 and TRBJ2-7; maybe TRBD2 (5 bases). CDR3 length: 13 residues. CDR1 is WNHNN, CDR2 SYGVQD, per germline (reference sequence). Trimming removed 4 bases at V and 3 bases at J, with 10 bases between. In nucleotides, the CDR3 is TGCGCCAGCAGTGGTCCTAGCAGCTACGAGCAGTACTTC. Protein: CASSGPSSYEQYF.

This clone was counted once. The chain employs TRBV20-1 and TRBJ2-7; a weak D match, TRBD1 (5 bases). Trimming took 7 bases from V and 2 from J, leaving 9 bases between them. This CDR3 region has 11 residues. The germline V gene has CDR1 DFQATT and CDR2 SNEGSKA (reference sequence). The CDR3 sequence is CSGGSTYEQYF. CDR3 coding DNA: TGCAGTGGGGGCAGCACCTACGAGCAGTACTTC.

This rearrangement joins TRBV4-2 to TRBJ2-5; 10 nucleotides agree with TRBD1. The CDR3 has 16 residues. Germline values: CDR1 LGHNA, CDR2 YNFKEQ. V trimming: 1 base; J trimming: 4 bases; junction bases outside the gene matches: 6. The CDR3 here is CASSQGTGGQVETQYF. The CDR3 DNA follows: TGTGCCAGCAGCCAAGGGACAGGGGGTCAGGTAGAGACCCAGTACTTC.

The rearrangement uses TRBV4-2 and TRBJ1-4; D call uncertain. V was cut by 0 bases and J by 8 bases, with 10 bases left in between. CDR1 is LGHNA, CDR2 YNFKEQ, per germline. This CDR3 spans 14 amino acids. The CDR3 DNA reads as TGTGCCAGCAGCCAAGAACCGGGAAGAGAAAAACTGTTTTTT. Protein product: CASSQEPGREKLFF.

The genes are TRBV3-1 (or the pseudogene TRBV3-2) and TRBJ1-2; 9 bases fit TRBD1. V lost 4 bases, J lost 8 bases, and 11 bases stayed unmatched. Germline-derived CDR1 and CDR2 are LGHDT and YNNKEL (reference sequence). CDR3 length equals 15 residues. CDR3 amino acids: CASSPRGTGPGGYTF. CDR3 nucleotide sequence: TGTGCCAGCAGCCCACGGGGGACAGGGCCAGGGGGCTACACCTTC.

The chain is built from TRBV20-1 and TRBJ1-2; TRBD1 matches 7 bases. J gave up 8 bases and V 8 bases, and 8 bases lay outside the gene matches. There are 11 residues in the CDR3. CDR1 is DFQATT and CDR2 is SNEGSKA in the germline V gene (reference sequence). Here the CDR3 DNA reads TGCAGTACGAGAGACAGGGTAGGCTACACCTTC. It is translated as CSTRDRVGYTF.